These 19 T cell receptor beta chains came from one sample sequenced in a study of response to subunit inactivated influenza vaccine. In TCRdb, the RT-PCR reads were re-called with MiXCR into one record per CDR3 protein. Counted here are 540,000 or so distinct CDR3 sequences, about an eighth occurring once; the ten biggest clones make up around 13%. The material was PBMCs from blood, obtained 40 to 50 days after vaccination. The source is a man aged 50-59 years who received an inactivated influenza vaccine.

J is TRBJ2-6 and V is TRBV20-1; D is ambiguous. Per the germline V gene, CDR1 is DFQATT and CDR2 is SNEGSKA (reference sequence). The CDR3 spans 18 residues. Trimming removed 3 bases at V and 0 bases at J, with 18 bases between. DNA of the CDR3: TGCAGTGCTAGGCCGCTTGGGATTCCGAGCTCTGGGGCCAACGTCCTGACTTTC. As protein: CSARPLGIPSSGANVLTF.

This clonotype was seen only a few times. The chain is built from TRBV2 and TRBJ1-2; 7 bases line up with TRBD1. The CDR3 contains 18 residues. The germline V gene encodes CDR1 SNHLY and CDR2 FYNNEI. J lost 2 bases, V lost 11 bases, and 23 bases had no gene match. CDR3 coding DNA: TGTGCCTTCTGTCTTTACTCCCTTAGGGACAGCGCCAACTATGGCTACACCTTC. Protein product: CAFCLYSLRDSANYGYTF.

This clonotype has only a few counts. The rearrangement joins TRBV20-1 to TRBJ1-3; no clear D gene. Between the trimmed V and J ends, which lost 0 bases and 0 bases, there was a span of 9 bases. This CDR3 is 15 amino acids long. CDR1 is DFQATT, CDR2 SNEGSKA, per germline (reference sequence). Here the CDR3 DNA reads TGCAGTGCTAGAGATAGTGCAGTCTCTGGAAACACCATATATTTT. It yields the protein CSARDSAVSGNTIYF.

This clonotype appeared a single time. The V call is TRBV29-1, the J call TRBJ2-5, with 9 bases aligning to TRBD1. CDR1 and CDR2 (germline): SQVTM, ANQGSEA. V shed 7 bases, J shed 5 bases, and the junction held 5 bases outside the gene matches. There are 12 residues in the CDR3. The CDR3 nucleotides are TGCAGCGGAAGGACAGGGGCGGAGACCCAGTACTTC. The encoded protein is CSGRTGAETQYF.

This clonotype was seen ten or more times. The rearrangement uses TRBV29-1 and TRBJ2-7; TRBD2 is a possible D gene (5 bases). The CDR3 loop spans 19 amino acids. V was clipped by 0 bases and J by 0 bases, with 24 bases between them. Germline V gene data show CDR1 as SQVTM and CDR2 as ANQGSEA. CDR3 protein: CSVEDDWLGKDGSSYEQYF. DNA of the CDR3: TGCAGCGTTGAAGATGATTGGTTGGGCAAGGATGGGAGCTCCTACGAGCAGTACTTC.

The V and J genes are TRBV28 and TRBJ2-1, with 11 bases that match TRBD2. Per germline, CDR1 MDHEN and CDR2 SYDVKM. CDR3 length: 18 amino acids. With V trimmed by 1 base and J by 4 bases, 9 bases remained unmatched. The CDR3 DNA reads TGTGCCAGCAGTTTATTAGCGGGAGGGCCGCTAGATTACAATGAGCAGTTCTTC. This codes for CASSLLAGGPLDYNEQFF.

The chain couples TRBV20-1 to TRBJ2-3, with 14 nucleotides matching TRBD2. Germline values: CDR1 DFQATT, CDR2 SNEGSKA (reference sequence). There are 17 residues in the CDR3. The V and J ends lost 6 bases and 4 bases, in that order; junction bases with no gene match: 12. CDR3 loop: CSASSGTSGRGSDTQYF. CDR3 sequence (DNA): TGCAGTGCCTCAAGCGGGACTAGCGGGAGAGGGTCAGATACGCAGTATTTT.

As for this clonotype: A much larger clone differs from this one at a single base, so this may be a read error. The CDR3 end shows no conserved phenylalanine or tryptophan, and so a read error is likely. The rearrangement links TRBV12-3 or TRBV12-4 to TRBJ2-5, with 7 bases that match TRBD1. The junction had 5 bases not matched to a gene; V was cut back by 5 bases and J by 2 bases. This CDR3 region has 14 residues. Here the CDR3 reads CASSRDSLQETQYY. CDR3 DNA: TGTGCCAGCAGTCGGGACAGCTTACAAGAGACCCAGTACTAC.

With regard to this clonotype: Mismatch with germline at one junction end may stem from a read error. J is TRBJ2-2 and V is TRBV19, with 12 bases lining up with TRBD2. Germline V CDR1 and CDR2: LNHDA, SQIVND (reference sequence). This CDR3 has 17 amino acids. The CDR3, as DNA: TGTGCCTGTAGCCGGAGACTAGCGGGGGATAACACCGTGGAGCTGTTTTTT. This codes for CACSRRLAGDNTVELFF.

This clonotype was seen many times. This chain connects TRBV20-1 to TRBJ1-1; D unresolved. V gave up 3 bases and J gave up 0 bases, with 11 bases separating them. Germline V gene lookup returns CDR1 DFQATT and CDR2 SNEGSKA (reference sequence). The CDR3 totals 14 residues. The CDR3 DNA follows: TGCAGTGCTAGGGAGGAAGACATGAACACTGAAGCTTTCTTT. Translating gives CSAREEDMNTEAFF.

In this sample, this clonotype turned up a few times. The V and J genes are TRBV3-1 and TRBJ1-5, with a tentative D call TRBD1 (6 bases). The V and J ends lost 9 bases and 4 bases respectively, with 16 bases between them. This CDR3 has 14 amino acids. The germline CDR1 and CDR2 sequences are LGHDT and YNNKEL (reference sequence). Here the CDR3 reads CARRWGQENQPQHF. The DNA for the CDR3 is TGTGCCAGGCGGTGGGGGCAGGAGAATCAGCCCCAGCATTTT.

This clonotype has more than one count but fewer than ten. This chain's CDR3 is CASSVAGDGGGELFF. Written as DNA, the CDR3 is TGTGCCAGCAGCGTAGCGGGGGACGGCGGCGGGGAGCTGTTTTTT. The chain combines TRBV9 with TRBJ2-2; TRBD2 might be the D (6 bases). The CDR3 is 15 amino acids. Trimming left V 0 bases short and J 7 bases short, with 13 bases between. CDR1 is SGDLS and CDR2 is YYNGEE in the germline V gene. Drawing the rest from reference TRBV9 and TRBJ2-2, the complete variable domain is DSGVTQTPKHLITATGQRVTLRCSPRSGDLSVYWYQQSLDQGLQFLIQYYNGEERAKGNILERFSAQQFPDLHSELNLSSLELGDSALYFCASSVAGDGGGELFFGEGSRLTVL.

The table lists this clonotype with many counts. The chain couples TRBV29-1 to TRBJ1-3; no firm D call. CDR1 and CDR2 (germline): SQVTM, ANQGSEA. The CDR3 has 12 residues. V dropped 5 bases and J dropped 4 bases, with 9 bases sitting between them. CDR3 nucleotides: TGCAGCGTTCTCCTAACGGGAAACACCATATATTTT. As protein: CSVLLTGNTIYF.

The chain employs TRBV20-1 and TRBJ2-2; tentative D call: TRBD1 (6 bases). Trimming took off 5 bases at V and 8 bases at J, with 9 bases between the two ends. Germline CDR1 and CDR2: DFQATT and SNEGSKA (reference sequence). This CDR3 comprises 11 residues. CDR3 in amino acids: CSAWTAGELFF. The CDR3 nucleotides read TGCAGTGCTTGGACAGCTGGGGAGCTGTTTTTT.

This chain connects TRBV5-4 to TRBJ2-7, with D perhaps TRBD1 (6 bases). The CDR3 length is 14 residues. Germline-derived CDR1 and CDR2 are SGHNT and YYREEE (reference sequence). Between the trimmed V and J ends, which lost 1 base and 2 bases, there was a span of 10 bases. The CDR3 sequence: CASSLKGGAYEQYF. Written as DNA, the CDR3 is TGTGCCAGCAGCTTGAAAGGGGGAGCCTACGAGCAGTACTTC.

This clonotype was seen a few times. This CDR3 reads CSASFGGVGYTF. DNA for the CDR3: TGCAGTGCTAGTTTCGGGGGCGTTGGCTACACCTTC. The chain carries TRBV20-1 and TRBJ1-2; D possibly corresponds to TRBD1 (6 bases). Per the germline V gene, CDR1 is DFQATT and CDR2 is SNEGSKA (reference sequence). This CDR3 has 12 residues. Trimming shortened V by 3 bases and J by 7 bases, and 12 bases separated the two germline ends.

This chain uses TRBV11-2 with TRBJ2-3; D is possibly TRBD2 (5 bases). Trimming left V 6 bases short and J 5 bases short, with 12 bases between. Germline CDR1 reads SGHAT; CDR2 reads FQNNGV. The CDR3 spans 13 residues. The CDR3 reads CASRLLGEDTQYF. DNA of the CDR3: TGTGCCAGCAGGCTCCTGGGAGAAGATACGCAGTATTTT.

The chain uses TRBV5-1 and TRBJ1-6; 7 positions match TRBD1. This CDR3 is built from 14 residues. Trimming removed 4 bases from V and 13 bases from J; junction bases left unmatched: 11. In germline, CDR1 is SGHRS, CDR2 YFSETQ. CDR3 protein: CASSPRGDSSPLHF. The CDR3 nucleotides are TGCGCCAGCAGCCCGCGAGGGGACAGTTCCCCCCTCCACTTT.

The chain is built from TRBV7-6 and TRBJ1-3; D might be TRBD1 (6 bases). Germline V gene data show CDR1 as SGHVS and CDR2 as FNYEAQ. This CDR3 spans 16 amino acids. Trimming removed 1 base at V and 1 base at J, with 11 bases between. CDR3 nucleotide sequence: TGTGCCAGCAGCTTAGGTCGGGGGGCTTCTGGAAACACCATATATTTT. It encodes CASSLGRGASGNTIYF.